One sample yielded the 29 T cell receptor beta chains listed below, sequenced in a study of cytomegalovirus exposure and HLA in healthy donors. The study ran its PCR with 60 Vbeta and 13 Jbeta primers. Only in-frame clones appear in the TCRdb table, and some are missing; sequencing was by immunoSEQ multiplex PCR. The data show roughly 170,000 clones, 80% seen once. The sample consisted of PBMCs. The receptors stem from a boy aged 5-17 years in good health and CMV-seronegative.

The rearrangement joins TRBV6-1 to TRBJ2-5, with D possibly being TRBD1 (6 bases). CDR1 and CDR2 (germline): MNHNS, SASEGT. V was cut by 3 bases and J by 1 base, with 12 bases left in between. This CDR3 has 15 amino acids. The CDR3 region has the DNA TGTGCCAGCAGTGAGGCAGGGGCCCGCCAAGAGACCCAGTACTTC. As protein: CASSEAGARQETQYF.

This rearrangement joins TRBV2 to TRBJ2-4; TRBD2 might be the D (6 bases). Germline loops: CDR1 SNHLY, CDR2 FYNNEI. V lost 7 bases to trimming and J lost 2 bases, with 12 bases between them. The CDR3 contains 14 residues. DNA for the CDR3: TGTGCCAGCATCAAGGAGGGTACCAAAAACATTCAGTACTTC. Protein sequence: CASIKEGTKNIQYF.

This rearrangement joins TRBV5-6 to TRBJ1-5, with D perhaps matching TRBD1 (6 bases). V dropped 0 bases and J dropped 5 bases, with 12 bases sitting between them. Germline CDR1 SGHDT, CDR2 YYEEEE. The CDR3 spans 15 residues. CDR3 DNA sequence: TGTGCCAGCAGCTTGGGGTTGGGGGCGGATCAGCCCCAGCATTTT. Residues: CASSLGLGADQPQHF.

The V gene is TRBV5-1, the J gene TRBJ2-5, with 9 bases aligning to TRBD2. Near its end, the DNA agrees better with TRBJ2-7, so the J call may be wrong. From germline, CDR1 is SGHRS and CDR2 YFSETQ. This CDR3 has 17 residues. For the CDR3, the DNA is TGCGCCAGCAGCTTGTCCCTAGCGGGACTAATCTCCTACGAGCAGTACTTC. Residues: CASSLSLAGLISYEQYF.

The chain has TRBV4-1 and TRBJ2-1; 10 bases match TRBD2. Germline V gene sequence: CDR1 MGHRA, CDR2 YSYEKL. V lost 0 bases and J lost 7; bases outside the gene matches: 3. The CDR3 has 15 amino acids. This CDR3 is CASSQDQRGGNEQFF. The CDR3 DNA reads as TGCGCCAGCAGCCAAGACCAGCGGGGGGGTAATGAGCAGTTCTTC.

The chain has TRBV5-1 and TRBJ2-7; 9 bases fit TRBD2. Losses at the gene ends were 0 bases for V and 2 bases for J; bases not matched to a gene: 3. Germline assignment: CDR1 SGHRS and CDR2 YFSETQ. This CDR3 spans 15 amino acids. CDR3 region: CASSLETSGPYEQYF. CDR3 nucleotides: TGCGCCAGCAGCTTGGAGACTAGCGGCCCCTACGAGCAGTACTTC.

The gene calls are TRBV5-1 and TRBJ2-7; TRBD1 is a possible D gene (5 bases). Germline V gene data show CDR1 as SGHRS and CDR2 as YFSETQ. The length of the CDR3 is 13 residues. Trimming shortened V by 3 bases and J by 0 bases, and 7 bases separated the two germline ends. CDR3 nucleotide sequence: TGCGCCAGCAGCTGGCAGGGCTCCTACGAGCAGTACTTC. This translates into CASSWQGSYEQYF.

The chain has TRBV15 and TRBJ2-7, with 7 bases matching TRBD1. This CDR3 contains 15 residues. CDR1 is LNHNV, CDR2 YYDKDF, per germline (reference sequence). Trimming removed 1 base from V and 5 bases from J; junction bases left unmatched: 8. CDR3 sequence (DNA): TGTGCCACCAGCAGAGCGGACAGGATCTACGACGAGCAGTACTTC. Translated, it gives CATSRADRIYDEQYF.

The J gene is TRBJ1-3, the V gene TRBV19; possibly TRBD1 for D (5 bases). Trimming took off 6 bases at V and 0 bases at J, with 12 bases between the two ends. The CDR3 is 15 amino acids. Germline V gives CDR1 LNHDA, CDR2 SQIVND (reference sequence). The CDR3 DNA reads as TGTGCCAGTAGGAACAGGTTAAACTCTGGAAACACCATATATTTT. Amino acid sequence: CASRNRLNSGNTIYF.

In regard to this clone: Different DNA sequences within this sample yield the same CDR3. V usage is TRBV11-2 and J usage is TRBJ2-7, with a weak D call TRBD1 (6 bases). The V and J ends lost 0 bases and 7 bases respectively, with 13 bases between them. Germline V gene sequence: CDR1 SGHAT, CDR2 FQNNGV. The CDR3 is 14 amino acids. CDR3 in amino acids: CASSLDRGVGEQYF. The CDR3 DNA is TGTGCCAGCAGCTTAGACAGGGGTGTCGGGGAGCAGTACTTC.

CDR3 bases: TGTGCCAGCAGCGCCTTAAACACTGAAGCTTTCTTT. Encoded protein: CASSALNTEAFF. This chain links TRBV9 with TRBJ1-1, with D unclear. Germline values: CDR1 SGDLS, CDR2 YYNGEE. The V end was cut by 3 bases, the J end by 2 bases, with 5 bases between. The CDR3 contains 12 residues.

The chain employs TRBV27 and TRBJ1-1; TRBD1 is a possible D gene (5 bases). Looked up from germline, CDR1 is MNHEY and CDR2 is SMNVEV (reference sequence). This CDR3 contains 13 residues. Trimming removed 2 bases from V and 4 bases from J, with 8 bases in between. The CDR3 sequence: CASSLRGITEAFF. CDR3 sequence (DNA): TGTGCCAGCAGTTTACGGGGGATCACTGAAGCTTTCTTT.

The chain has TRBV11-3 and TRBJ2-5; a weak D match, TRBD2 (6 bases). Germline-derived CDR1 and CDR2 are SGHNT and YENEEA. The CDR3 spans 15 residues. V lost 0 bases and J lost 4, with 12 bases in between. The CDR3, as DNA: TGTGCCAGCAGCTTAGAAGCGGGTGGGGGAGAGACCCAGTACTTC. This translates into CASSLEAGGGETQYF. Filled out from reference TRBV11-3 and TRBJ2-5, the complete variable domain reads EAGVVQSPRYKIIEKKQPVAFWCNPISGHNTLYWYLQNLGQGPELLIRYENEEAVDDSQLPKDRFSAERLKGVDSTLKIQPAELGDSAVYLCASSLEAGGGETQYFGPGTRLLVL.

V usage is TRBV21-1 and J usage is TRBJ1-1; no check of the table's D call, TRBD1, against the DNA was made. TRBV21-1 is recorded as a pseudogene. The CDR3 covers 15 residues. CDR3 sequence (DNA): TGTGCCAGCAGCGTCCAGACAGACATGAACACTGAAGCTTTCTTT. This sequence encodes CASSVQTDMNTEAFF.

Of note for this clone: A junction end diverges from the germline sequence, so it may reflect a read error. CDR3 bases: TGTTCCAGCAGCTTAGTCCCACGGGGTTCAGCCTACGAGCAGTACTTC. Translated, it gives CSSSLVPRGSAYEQYF. The rearrangement joins TRBV7-9 to TRBJ2-7; TRBD2 might be the D (5 bases). The CDR3 has 16 amino acids. CDR1 and CDR2 (germline): SEHNR, FQNEAQ (reference sequence).

This chain connects TRBV11-1 to TRBJ1-2, with D perhaps matching TRBD1 (6 bases). In germline, CDR1 is SGHAT, CDR2 FQDESV (reference sequence). The V gene lost 4 bases and the J gene lost 4 bases, with 13 bases spanning the gap. This CDR3 has 14 amino acids. The CDR3 loop is CASSWGRGVYGYTF. DNA of the CDR3: TGTGCCAGCAGCTGGGGGCGTGGAGTCTATGGCTACACCTTC.

This rearrangement joins TRBV30 to TRBJ1-2; D is unresolved. Looked up from germline, CDR1 is GTSNPN and CDR2 is SVGIG (reference sequence). Trimming pared 0 bases from V and 4 bases from J, leaving 9 bases between. This CDR3 is built from 13 residues. The CDR3 is CAWSVLAAYGYTF. CDR3 DNA: TGTGCCTGGAGTGTACTTGCCGCCTATGGCTACACCTTC.

The chain recombines TRBV19 with TRBJ1-2, with 10 bases aligning to TRBD1. CDR1 and CDR2 (germline): LNHDA, SQIVND (reference sequence). V lost 3 bases and J lost 8; bases outside the gene matches: 9. The CDR3 extends over 15 amino acids. The CDR3 reads CASSIGAGTGDGYTF. In DNA, the CDR3 is TGTGCCAGTAGTATTGGTGCCGGGACAGGGGACGGCTACACCTTC.

This chain uses TRBV27 with TRBJ2-7, with 9 positions matching TRBD1. This CDR3 has 13 residues. V trimming: 6 bases; J trimming: 5 bases; junction bases outside the gene matches: 5. CDR1 MNHEY and CDR2 SMNVEV come from the germline V gene (reference sequence). The CDR3 sequence is CASSRDRDHEQYF. The DNA for the CDR3 is TGTGCCAGCAGCCGGGACAGGGACCACGAGCAGTACTTC.

The V call is TRBV11-3, the J call TRBJ2-3, with 7 nucleotides matching TRBD2. The CDR3 runs 15 residues. In germline, CDR1 is SGHNT, CDR2 YENEEA. V was clipped by 2 bases and J by 3 bases; unmatched bases: 5. Here the CDR3 DNA reads TGTGCCAGCAGCTTAATTAACGGGGGGACAGATACGCAGTATTTT. Translated: CASSLINGGTDTQYF.

The chain links TRBV9 to TRBJ2-3; 7 nucleotides agree with TRBD2. The CDR3 runs 16 residues. Unmatched junction bases numbered 5, after V lost 0 bases and J lost 1 base. Looked up from germline, CDR1 is SGDLS and CDR2 is YYNGEE. In nucleotides, the CDR3 is TGTGCCAGCAGCGTAGTGGAGGGAGGGGGCACAGATACGCAGTATTTT. This sequence encodes CASSVVEGGGTDTQYF.

The genes are TRBV27 and TRBJ1-1; 9 bases match TRBD1. Germline V lookup: CDR1 MNHEY, CDR2 SMNVEV (reference sequence). The CDR3 runs 15 residues. Trimming removed 5 bases from V and 1 base from J; junction bases left unmatched: 5. CDR3 region: CASSPRDRANTEAFF. CDR3 nucleotides: TGTGCCAGCAGTCCCAGGGACAGGGCGAACACTGAAGCTTTCTTT.

The chain has TRBV9 and TRBJ2-7, with TRBD2 matching 9 bases. Trimming cost V 0 bases and J 6 bases; bases outside gene matches: 4. The CDR3 is 14 amino acids. The germline CDR1 and CDR2 sequences are SGDLS and YYNGEE. The CDR3 sequence: CASSVARGGGEQYF. The CDR3 nucleotides read TGTGCCAGCAGCGTAGCTCGCGGGGGGGGCGAGCAGTACTTC.

The chain carries TRBV15 and TRBJ1-5, with D perhaps TRBD1 (5 bases). The CDR3 is 15 amino acids. The V gene lost 5 bases and the J gene lost 3 bases, with 14 bases spanning the gap. CDR1 and CDR2 from the germline V gene are LNHNV and YYDKDF (reference sequence). The CDR3 sequence: CATSEWGRDNQPQHF. The CDR3 nucleotides read TGTGCCACCAGCGAATGGGGGAGGGACAATCAGCCCCAGCATTTT.

The gene calls are TRBV11-3 and TRBJ2-2, with TRBD2 matching over 12 bases. The germline CDR1 and CDR2 sequences are SGHNT and YENEEA. The CDR3 covers 19 residues. V shed 2 bases, J shed 4 bases, and the junction held 11 bases outside the gene matches. CDR3 in DNA: TGTGCCAGCAGCTTATGGGGACCTAGCGGGAGGGAGGGCACCGGGGAGCTGTTTTTT. It specifies CASSLWGPSGREGTGELFF.

The gene calls are TRBV5-4 and TRBJ2-2; 13 bases line up with TRBD2. This CDR3 spans 18 amino acids. The trim removed 1 base at V and 2 bases at J, leaving 5 bases unmatched. The germline V gene encodes CDR1 SGHNT and CDR2 YYREEE (reference sequence). CDR3: CASSLLGLAGTNTGELFF. Written as DNA, the CDR3 is TGTGCCAGCAGCTTGTTGGGACTAGCGGGGACTAACACCGGGGAGCTGTTTTTT.

The rearrangement uses TRBV5-4 and TRBJ2-2; D possibly corresponds to TRBD2 (5 bases). CDR1 is SGHNT, CDR2 YYREEE, per germline (reference sequence). V lost 4 bases to trimming and J lost 2 bases, with 15 bases between them. The CDR3 runs to 16 residues. CDR3 sequence reads: CASSAFRGRNTGELFF. Here the CDR3 DNA reads TGTGCCAGCAGCGCCTTTCGGGGAAGAAACACCGGGGAGCTGTTTTTT.

This rearrangement joins TRBV6-5 to TRBJ1-1; a possible D gene is TRBD1 (5 bases). Germline CDR1 is MNHEY and CDR2 is SVGAGI. V was shortened by 7 bases and J by 0 bases, with 12 bases between the two germline ends. This CDR3 is 14 amino acids long. The CDR3 reads CASTDSLMNTEAFF. In nucleotides, the CDR3 is TGTGCCAGCACCGACAGTTTAATGAACACTGAAGCTTTCTTT.

The V gene is TRBV2, the J gene TRBJ2-7; 9 positions agree with TRBD1. The CDR3 sequence is 15 residues long. Germline values: CDR1 SNHLY, CDR2 FYNNEI. J was trimmed by 4 bases and V by 5 bases; bases with no gene match: 9. The DNA for the CDR3 is TGTGCCAGCAGTCATCCGGGACAGGGTTTGTACGAGCAGTACTTC. As protein: CASSHPGQGLYEQYF.